This TCR beta chain was identified in a study of shared T cell receptors in the human thymus (TCRdb year 2021). Background for the entire study: The study examined how self-reactive, shared T-cell receptor alpha chains are generated in the human thymus.

Library method: the immunoSEQ multiplex PCR assay. What TCRdb holds here is the immuneACCESS table cut down to in-frame rearrangements. Part of the clones is not present; checked against another copy, under half of the missing clones reflect an unresolved V gene, and the others are unexplained. The sample records 700,000 to 750,000 clones, 70% to 90% of which are singletons. The leading ten clones occupy 0.0095% to 0.011% of the sample. This clone was picked up one time. The specificity of this receptor is unknown. Base qualities are not recorded, but no much larger clone differs from it by a single base. The same sample was also used in a study of human thymus T cells. The second paper states: Donors were immunologically healthy infants undergoing open corrective cardiac surgery for congenital heart defects in Finland. Thymus tissue was obtained as surgical resects removed during corrective cardiac surgery. V and J gene segment usage appeared biased in both thymic and peripheral blood repertoires. Highly overlapping thymic TCR repertoires among unrelated individuals were reported in the related research. The study described the TCR alpha and beta repertoires in about eight infant thymus samples and a few matching peripheral blood samples. The infant donors were about 6 to 244 days old, and the cohort included several males and a couple of females. Thymocytes were released mechanically from tissue and stored at -70 °C as pellets of 10-30 million cells. Genomic DNA was extracted from frozen cell pellets with a QIAsymphony instrument. Using the immunoSEQ multiplex PCR assay, the TCRB and TCRAD loci were amplified from a standardized quantity of quality-controlled genomic DNA. The amplicons covered the V(D)J region and were long enough to include the CDR3 and to identify the V and J genes. The commercial immunoSEQ service was used to sequence amplicons on an Illumina platform. Primer bias and sequencing errors were corrected as previously described, and TCRAD and TCRB definitions were based on the IMGT database. Repertoires were analysed with immunoSEQ Analyzer 3.0 and VDJTools, covering basic statistics, V/J segment usage, diversity estimates, rarefaction and pairwise overlap. Chao1, ChaoE, Efron-Thisted, Shannon and inverse Simpson indices were used to estimate diversity, which was also estimated on datasets down-sampled to the smallest sample. For repertoire overlap, CDR3 nucleotide sequence, V gene and J gene had to match strictly, and clustering was done by Jaccard-based multidimensional scaling. On average, thymus samples gave roughly 740,000 unique TCRB clonotypes, whereas blood samples gave roughly 80,000.

This clonotype was sampled from a girl less than two years old with a congenital heart defect. Donor details come from another sample of the same person, matched by shared clones. Sequencing input: thymocytes.

The DNA reads as follows: TGTGCCACCAGCGTCTCGGGAAGTAGTGTTTCACCCCTCCACTTT. Protein translation: CATSVSGSSVSPLHF. Recombination joined TRBV15 with TRBJ1-6; the D gene cannot be resolved reliably. The germline V gene (reference sequence) gives CDR1 as LNHNV and CDR2 as YYDKDF. CDR3 length: 15 amino acids, cysteine to phenylalanine. Only the CDR3 part of the read is kept: 45 bases, read in frame from the first base. The junction shows trimming of 5 bases on V and 9 bases on J, plus 17 bases between the germline ends.